The TCR beta chain described here comes from a study of cytomegalovirus exposure and HLA in healthy donors. Findings of the study overall: A few CMV-associated chains proved CMV antigen-specific in vitro. The classifier was said to identify cytomegalovirus status with high specificity and sensitivity.

From germline, CDR1 is GTSNPN and CDR2 SVGIG (reference sequence). The CDR3 contains 14 residues. Turning to this clone: What it recognizes is unknown. At one boundary the junction diverges from the germline segment, which might be a read error.

TCRdb's table, derived via immunoSEQ multiplex PCR, lists solely in-frame clones and lacks some. The sample shows under 250,000 clones, over 75% of them seen only once. The TCR sequence derives from a woman aged 18-29 years in good health and CMV-seropositive. Sample: PBMCs. The J gene is TRBJ2-5, the V gene TRBV30, with D perhaps matching TRBD1 (6 bases). CDR3 in amino acids: CAWSDPTGQGTSHF. CDR3 bases: TGTGCCTGGAGTGACCCGACAGGCCAGGGTACTTCCCACTTC.